This T cell receptor (beta chain) emerged from a study of T cell clones after liver transplantation. Study background: As an antigen-independent comparator, third-party-reactive TCRbeta sequences came from pre-transplant mixed lymphocyte reactions.

The germline V and J ends were trimmed by 5 bases and 6 bases, with 2 bases remaining between them. Germline V gives CDR1 MNHEY, CDR2 SVGAGI. CDR3 length: 10 residues. Findings and limits, study-wide: Graft donor-reactive T cells possibly entered the graft instead of undergoing deletion.

In regard to this clone: No antigen is known for it.

The repertoire was sequenced with immunoSEQ multiplex PCR; TCRdb's copy has only in-frame clones and lacks some. The sample has 98,000 or so clones; approximately 78% are singletons. This specimen consisted of CD4+ T cells from blood, obtained before liver transplant. The TCR originated in a human donor who received a liver transplant. The gene calls are TRBV6-5 and TRBJ2-1, with unresolved D. CDR3 sequence reads: CASSGNEQFF. CDR3 nucleotide sequence: TGTGCCAGCAGTGGCAATGAGCAGTTCTTC.